One and the same sample provided the 22 T cell receptor beta chains below, sequenced in a study of blood T cell repertoires in COVID-19. Data came from immunoSEQ multiplex PCR; TCRdb stores just in-frame clones and leaves some out. This sample has approximately 490,000 clones, with around 90% found just once. Sequenced material: PBMCs or T cells enriched from blood (not recorded which). The receptors here all came from a woman between 18 and 30 years old who had recovered from COVID-19.

The gene calls are TRBV5-1 and TRBJ2-3, with TRBD2 matching 7 bases. V lost 6 bases and J lost 3; bases outside the gene matches: 16. The CDR3 spans 17 residues. Germline assignment: CDR1 SGHRS and CDR2 YFSETQ. The CDR3 nucleotides are TGCGCCAGCACCCCTGACGCGGGGGAGTCTTTTACAGATACGCAGTATTTT. Encoded protein: CASTPDAGESFTDTQYF.

The chain combines TRBV5-4 with TRBJ1-1; D is unresolved. CDR1 is SGHNT and CDR2 is YYREEE in the germline V gene (reference sequence). This CDR3 region has 15 residues. Between the trimmed V and J ends, which lost 0 bases and 4 bases, there was a span of 13 bases. CDR3 nucleotide sequence: TGTGCCAGCAGCTTGGCCCCTTCGATCGGCACTGAAGCTTTCTTT. Encoded protein: CASSLAPSIGTEAFF.

The chain recombines TRBV30 with TRBJ1-1; weak D call: TRBD1 (6 bases). Germline V CDR1 and CDR2: GTSNPN, SVGIG (reference sequence). The CDR3 is made up of 13 amino acids. V was shortened by 0 bases and J by 6 bases, with 11 bases between the two germline ends. The CDR3 reads CAWSVISGAEAFF. For the CDR3, the DNA is TGTGCCTGGAGTGTAATATCAGGGGCTGAAGCTTTCTTT.

The chain has TRBV28 and TRBJ1-5; 7 nucleotides line up with TRBD1. CDR1 MDHEN and CDR2 SYDVKM come from the germline V gene. The CDR3 length is 18 residues. V was clipped by 4 bases and J by 1 base; unmatched bases: 13. In nucleotides, the CDR3 is TGTGCCAGCAGTTATATAAGAGGGGTGGGACAGAGCAATCAGCCCCAGCATTTT. Its translation is CASSYIRGVGQSNQPQHF.

The CDR3, as DNA: TGTGCCAGCAGACAGGGGGCTTCTACAGATACGCAGTATTTT. This translates into CASRQGASTDTQYF. This chain connects TRBV7-6 to TRBJ2-3; 9 positions match TRBD1. V trimming: 6 bases; J trimming: 3 bases; junction bases outside the gene matches: 4. The CDR3 totals 14 residues. The germline V gene encodes CDR1 SGHVS and CDR2 FNYEAQ.

This chain connects TRBV11-2 to TRBJ2-1; 11 positions match TRBD2. The CDR3 is made up of 15 amino acids. The V gene's germline CDR1 is SGHAT and CDR2 FQNNGV. J was trimmed by 7 bases and V by 3 bases; bases with no gene match: 5. The CDR3 DNA follows: TGTGCCAGCAGCTTTCGACTAGCGGGGACGAATGAGCAGTTCTTC. Encoded protein: CASSFRLAGTNEQFF.

V and J are TRBV24-1 and TRBJ1-1, with TRBD1 identical over 10 bases. The germline V gene has CDR1 KGHDR and CDR2 SFDVKD. The CDR3 length is 15 residues. The J segment lost 1 base and the V segment lost 9 bases, leaving 7 bases of the junction unmatched. DNA for the CDR3: TGTGCCACCCTTTCTGGACAGGGGGAGAACACTGAAGCTTTCTTT. This codes for CATLSGQGENTEAFF.

The rearrangement links TRBV5-1 to TRBJ2-2; D may be TRBD2 (5 bases). This CDR3 spans 15 amino acids. Trimming cost V 5 bases and J 1 base, with 12 bases left between them. Germline CDR1 SGHRS, CDR2 YFSETQ. In nucleotides, the CDR3 is TGCGCCAGCAGGAGGGCATACCAGAACACCGGGGAGCTGTTTTTT. This translates into CASRRAYQNTGELFF.

This clone was recorded only once. This chain uses TRBV27 with TRBJ2-3, with D possibly being TRBD2 (6 bases). The CDR3 contains 14 residues. Deletions cut 5 bases from V and 6 bases from J, with 15 bases between. Germline CDR1 reads MNHEY; CDR2 reads SMNVEV (reference sequence). The CDR3 coding sequence is TGTGCCAGCAGTCCTCAGGACTATAAGGATACGCAGTATTTT. It codes for CASSPQDYKDTQYF.

The V call is TRBV30, the J call TRBJ2-7; 8 bases line up with TRBD2. J gave up 3 bases and V 0 bases, and 10 bases lay outside the gene matches. This CDR3 is built from 16 residues. Germline CDR1 GTSNPN, CDR2 SVGIG (reference sequence). The CDR3 protein is CAWSVPGGVFFYEQYF. CDR3 DNA sequence: TGTGCCTGGAGTGTACCGGGGGGGGTGTTCTTCTACGAGCAGTACTTC.

The V gene is TRBV5-6, the J gene TRBJ2-7, with unresolved D. Germline-derived CDR1 and CDR2 are SGHDT and YYEEEE. Trimming cost V 2 bases and J 0 bases, with 9 bases left between them. The CDR3 has 14 amino acids. The CDR3 loop is CASSLFRSSYEQYF. The CDR3 DNA follows: TGTGCCAGCAGCTTATTCAGAAGCTCCTACGAGCAGTACTTC.

For the CDR3, the DNA is TGTGCCAGCCTTATCATCAGGGAGACCCAGTACTTC. This encodes CASLIIRETQYF. This chain uses TRBV2 with TRBJ2-5; D not certain. Per germline, CDR1 SNHLY and CDR2 FYNNEI. The CDR3 length is 12 residues. V was trimmed by 8 bases and J by 5 bases, leaving 12 bases between them.

The chain links TRBV30 to TRBJ1-2; 7 nucleotides agree with TRBD1. The CDR3 contains 13 residues. Trimming cost V 1 base and J 9 bases; bases outside gene matches: 8. Looked up from germline, CDR1 is GTSNPN and CDR2 is SVGIG (reference sequence). Here the CDR3 DNA reads TGTGCCTGGAGTGACGACAGGGACGGTAGCTACACCTTC. Its protein product is CAWSDDRDGSYTF.

The chain joins TRBV30 to TRBJ2-5, with D tentatively TRBD1 (5 bases). Germline values: CDR1 GTSNPN, CDR2 SVGIG (reference sequence). The V end was cut by 4 bases, the J end by 0 bases, with 6 bases between. The CDR3 extends over 12 amino acids. The CDR3 loop reads CAWMTDQETQYF. CDR3 nucleotide sequence: TGTGCCTGGATGACAGACCAAGAGACCCAGTACTTC.

V gene TRBV18 combines with J gene TRBJ2-2, with TRBD2 matching over 7 bases. CDR1 and CDR2 (germline): KGHSH, LQKENI. V shed 5 bases, J shed 1 base, and the junction held 4 bases outside the gene matches. The CDR3 has 15 amino acids. The DNA for the CDR3 is TGTGCCAGCTCAACTGGGGGGGAGAACACCGGGGAGCTGTTTTTT. Its translation is CASSTGGENTGELFF.

J is TRBJ1-4 and V is TRBV30; D gene uncertain. CDR1 and CDR2 from the germline V gene are GTSNPN and SVGIG (reference sequence). Trimming pared 3 bases from V and 12 bases from J, leaving 17 bases between. The CDR3 loop spans 13 amino acids. Here the CDR3 reads CAWSSGPRRELFF. As DNA, the CDR3 is TGTGCCTGGAGCTCCGGGCCCCGGAGGGAACTGTTTTTT.

The chain combines TRBV2 with TRBJ2-1; the D gene is possibly TRBD1 (6 bases). Germline CDR1 is SNHLY and CDR2 is FYNNEI. The length of the CDR3 is 15 residues. Trimming removed 3 bases at V and 7 bases at J, with 16 bases between. The CDR3 reads CASSELRGLGNEQFF. CDR3 bases: TGTGCCAGCAGTGAGCTCAGGGGTTTAGGGAATGAGCAGTTCTTC.

The chain carries TRBV7-9 and TRBJ1-4; D may be TRBD1 (6 bases). This CDR3 has 16 residues. The germline V gene has CDR1 SEHNR and CDR2 FQNEAQ (reference sequence). The ends were cut back, 5 bases at V and 0 bases at J, with 13 bases in the middle. For the CDR3, the DNA is TGTGCCAGCAGCACGAGTACAGGGCCAACTAATGAAAAACTGTTTTTT. This sequence encodes CASSTSTGPTNEKLFF.

The rearrangement uses TRBV5-1 and TRBJ1-6, with 8 bases identical to TRBD1. This CDR3 has 16 amino acids. Germline V gene data show CDR1 as SGHRS and CDR2 as YFSETQ. Trimming took 2 bases from V and 6 from J; bases not matched to a gene: 7. CDR3 in DNA: TGCGCCAGCAGCTTACTCGGACAGGGAGGTAATTCACCCCTCCACTTT. This translates into CASSLLGQGGNSPLHF.

The chain joins TRBV6-5 to TRBJ1-2; D not certain. CDR3 length equals 13 residues. Trimming shortened V by 7 bases and J by 6 bases, and 15 bases separated the two germline ends. Germline CDR1 and CDR2: MNHEY and SVGAGI. The CDR3 loop reads CASMGRKVDGYTF. The DNA of the CDR3 is TGTGCCAGCATGGGCAGGAAGGTAGATGGCTACACCTTC.

The rearrangement links TRBV19 to TRBJ1-1, with D possibly matching TRBD1 (5 bases). Per germline, CDR1 LNHDA and CDR2 SQIVND (reference sequence). This CDR3 has 14 residues. The V gene lost 5 bases and the J gene lost 3 bases, with 13 bases spanning the gap. Written as DNA, the CDR3 is TGTGCCAGTAGTCGTGGACGGGACTACACTGAAGCTTTCTTT. It is translated as CASSRGRDYTEAFF.

This chain uses TRBV7-3 with TRBJ2-3, with no clear D. The CDR3 is 14 amino acids. Germline V lookup: CDR1 SGHTA, CDR2 FQGTGA. The ends were cut back, 5 bases at V and 0 bases at J, with 9 bases in the middle. The CDR3 region is CASSLDTSTDTQYF. The CDR3 DNA reads TGTGCCAGCAGCCTCGACACCAGCACAGATACGCAGTATTTT.